The 15 T cell receptor beta chains given below trace back to one sample, sequenced in a study of shared clonotypes between healthy human individuals. Assay used: immunoSEQ multiplex PCR; TCRdb lists only in-frame clones, some missing. Seen here are around 1.4 million clones, about 98.5% observed once, and the top ten hold over 0.3%. Specimen: naive CD4+ T cells sorted from blood. The subset was: CD45RA+ positively selected. The receptors shown here come from a man aged 25-45 years in good health.

The V call is TRBV15, the J call TRBJ2-7, with D perhaps TRBD1 or TRBD2 (5 bases each). V was trimmed by 3 bases and J by 6 bases, leaving 24 bases between them. Germline V CDR1 and CDR2: LNHNV, YYDKDF (reference sequence). The CDR3 length is 17 residues. The chain's CDR3 is CATSSLPRGRVIGEQYF. As DNA, the CDR3 is TGTGCCACCAGCAGCCTTCCGAGGGGCAGGGTCATCGGCGAGCAGTACTTC.

The chain joins TRBV19 to TRBJ1-2; D is uncertain. Germline V gene lookup returns CDR1 LNHDA and CDR2 SQIVND (reference sequence). CDR3 length equals 13 residues. Trimming cost V 6 bases and J 2 bases, with 10 bases left between them. CDR3 sequence reads: CASRRDSNYGYTF. CDR3 nucleotides: TGTGCCAGTAGAAGGGATTCCAACTATGGCTACACCTTC.

This sequence joins TRBV2 and TRBJ2-7; 7 nucleotides match TRBD2. The CDR3 runs to 14 residues. The V gene end was trimmed by 4 bases and the J gene end by 2 bases; junction bases not matched to a gene: 5. CDR1 is SNHLY and CDR2 is FYNNEI in the germline V gene. The CDR3 sequence is CASSASGPTYEQYF. The CDR3 nucleotides are TGTGCCAGCAGTGCTAGCGGACCTACCTACGAGCAGTACTTC.

The chain combines TRBV2 with TRBJ2-3, with 7 nucleotides matching TRBD2. J gave up 2 bases and V 1 base, and 6 bases lay outside the gene matches. In germline, CDR1 is SNHLY, CDR2 FYNNEI. The CDR3 length is 16 residues. The CDR3 sequence is CASSEVRRGYTDTQYF. CDR3 sequence (DNA): TGTGCCAGCAGTGAAGTTCGGCGGGGGTACACAGATACGCAGTATTTT. Drawing the rest from reference TRBV2 and TRBJ2-3, the complete variable domain is EPEVTQTPSHQVTQMGQEVILRCVPISNHLYFYWYRQILGQKVEFLVSFYNNEISEKSEIFDDQFSVERPDGSNFTLKIRSTKLEDSAMYFCASSEVRRGYTDTQYFGPGTRLTVL.

This sequence joins TRBV30 and TRBJ1-1, with TRBD1 as a possible D gene (6 bases). Germline values: CDR1 GTSNPN, CDR2 SVGIG (reference sequence). CDR3 length equals 14 residues. The germline V and J ends were trimmed by 5 bases and 3 bases, with 16 bases remaining between them. In DNA form, the CDR3 reads TGTGCCTGGGCCGCGGGGGGGGCGGACACTGAAGCTTTCTTT. It translates to CAWAAGGADTEAFF. The variable domain in full, with the rest retrieved from reference TRBV30 and TRBJ1-1, is SQTIHQWPATLVQPVGSPLSLECTVEGTSNPNLYWYRQAAGRGLQLLFYSVGIGQISSEVPQNLSASRPQDRQFILSSKKLLLSDSGFYLCAWAAGGADTEAFFGQGTRLTVV.

This chain links TRBV21-1 with TRBJ2-5; the table's D call, TRBD1, was not checked against the DNA. TRBV21-1 is assigned pseudogene status. This CDR3 region has 15 residues. CDR3 sequence reads: CASSTRSRRQETQYF. The DNA for the CDR3 is TGTGCCAGCAGCACACGATCCAGAAGACAAGAGACCCAGTACTTC.

This clone was counted a single time. The chain combines TRBV19 with TRBJ1-5, with TRBD1 identical over 8 bases. Per germline, CDR1 LNHDA and CDR2 SQIVND (reference sequence). The trim removed 6 bases at V and 7 bases at J, leaving 5 bases unmatched. This CDR3 spans 13 amino acids. CDR3 loop: CASRLQGGQPQHF. The CDR3 DNA sequence: TGTGCCAGTAGGTTACAGGGGGGCCAGCCCCAGCATTTT.

CDR3 nucleotide sequence: TGTGCCAGCAACGGGTTCGGCGGTCAGCCCCAGCATTTT. It codes for CASNGFGGQPQHF. The V and J genes are TRBV2 and TRBJ1-5; D gene unclear. V was trimmed by 7 bases and J by 6 bases, leaving 13 bases between them. CDR3 length: 13 amino acids. The germline CDR1 and CDR2 sequences are SNHLY and FYNNEI.

Regarding this clone: Different DNA sequences within this sample yield the same CDR3. The V and J genes are TRBV5-4 and TRBJ2-7; D uncertain. V was cut by 4 bases and J by 1 base, with 9 bases left in between. Germline V CDR1 and CDR2: SGHNT, YYREEE (reference sequence). The CDR3 has 13 amino acids. CDR3 sequence (DNA): TGTGCCAGCAGCCTCCCTGATTCCTACGAGCAGTACTTC. It yields the protein CASSLPDSYEQYF.

This clone was detected once. The chain uses TRBV28 and TRBJ2-7; D may be TRBD2 (6 bases). Germline V gene lookup returns CDR1 MDHEN and CDR2 SYDVKM. This CDR3 has 16 residues. The V and J ends lost 1 base and 2 bases respectively, with 15 bases between them. The CDR3 spells CASSLSTGSGTYEQYF. CDR3 DNA: TGTGCCAGCAGTTTATCTACCGGGAGCGGAACCTACGAGCAGTACTTC.

The gene calls are TRBV28 and TRBJ2-1; tentatively, D is TRBD1 (6 bases). V was trimmed by 4 bases and J by 6 bases, leaving 22 bases between them. The CDR3 length is 17 residues. Germline V lookup: CDR1 MDHEN, CDR2 SYDVKM. The DNA of the CDR3 is TGTGCCAGCAGTTCTCAACGGACAGAGGGAAGTCGCAATGAGCAGTTCTTC. This encodes CASSSQRTEGSRNEQFF.

The genes are TRBV28 and TRBJ2-2; TRBD2 matches at 7 bases. The ends lost 8 bases at V and 2 bases at J; junction bases unmatched: 14. CDR1 and CDR2 (germline): MDHEN, SYDVKM. The CDR3 spans 17 residues. The CDR3 is CASCTLAGPQNTGELFF. The CDR3 region has the DNA TGTGCCAGCTGTACCTTAGCGGGCCCTCAAAACACCGGGGAGCTGTTTTTT.

V is TRBV18 and J is TRBJ1-2, with 7 bases aligning to TRBD1. Germline V gene sequence: CDR1 KGHSH, CDR2 LQKENI. The CDR3 has 17 residues. The V and J ends lost 3 bases and 6 bases, in that order; junction bases with no gene match: 16. The CDR3 DNA reads TGTGCCAGCTCACCCCCGCGGGGACAACAGGGGACGGATGGCTACACCTTC. This gives the protein CASSPPRGQQGTDGYTF.

Only one count was recorded for this clone. The genes are TRBV25-1 and TRBJ2-3; D might be TRBD1 (5 bases). The CDR3 is 14 amino acids. Trimming removed 3 bases at V and 3 bases at J, with 10 bases between. Germline assignment: CDR1 MGHDK and CDR2 SYGVNS. The DNA of the CDR3 is TGTGCCAGCAGTGATCCCAGGGAAACAGATACGCAGTATTTT. It encodes CASSDPRETDTQYF.

This sequence joins TRBV11-2 and TRBJ2-2; weak D call: TRBD2 (5 bases). Germline V gene sequence: CDR1 SGHAT, CDR2 FQNNGV. Deletions cut 2 bases from V and 5 bases from J, with 6 bases between. The CDR3 contains 13 residues. The CDR3, as DNA: TGTGCCAGCAGCTTACGGGATACCGGGGAGCTGTTTTTT. The encoded protein is CASSLRDTGELFF.